These 14 T cell receptor beta chains were sequenced from one sample in a study of blood T cells in healthy people across ages. Then a second PCR, running about 6 to 11 cycles, was carried out with a sample-barcoded 5' primer and a J-beta primer mix. TCRdb analysed the 5' RACE reads with MiXCR anew, one entry per CDR3 protein. Of about 650,000 distinct CDR3 sequences in the sample, 32% are singletons; the top ten hold approximately 15%. Sequencing was carried out using blood. The origin of the receptors is a woman of 80 years or more in good health.

This clonotype was observed many times. This chain links TRBV5-1 with TRBJ2-7; D tentatively fits TRBD1 or TRBD2 (5 bases each). Trimming cost V 6 bases and J 3 bases, with 13 bases left between them. This CDR3 has 13 residues. Germline CDR1 is SGHRS and CDR2 is YFSETQ. CDR3 DNA: TGCGCCAGCAATGAGGGGTCCAACTACGAGCAGTACTTC. Its protein product is CASNEGSNYEQYF.

This clonotype has more than one count but fewer than ten. This may come from a read error, since a much larger clone is one base off. The chain recombines TRBV12-3 or TRBV12-4 with TRBJ1-1; D possibly corresponds to TRBD1 (6 bases). The CDR3 extends over 12 amino acids. The CDR3 spells CACSLGQGQAFF. In DNA, the CDR3 is TGTGCCTGCAGTTTGGGTCAGGGGCAAGCTTTCTTT.

The genes are TRBV20-1 and TRBJ2-1; no definite D call. Germline CDR1 DFQATT, CDR2 SNEGSKA (reference sequence). This CDR3 is 11 amino acids long. V lost 2 bases and J 5 bases, leaving 4 bases between the germline ends. The CDR3 bases are TGCAGTGCTAGAAGTGACAATGAGCAGTTCTTC. Protein product: CSARSDNEQFF.

In this sample, this clonotype turned up a few times. The chain recombines TRBV30 with TRBJ1-1; D not certain. V dropped 0 bases and J dropped 4 bases, with 15 bases sitting between them. CDR1 is GTSNPN and CDR2 is SVGIG in the germline V gene (reference sequence). The CDR3 length is 15 residues. The CDR3 spells CAWSVLERDGTEAFF. Written as DNA, the CDR3 is TGTGCCTGGAGTGTACTAGAGAGGGATGGCACTGAAGCTTTCTTT.

The CDR3: CASSREGHPTDTQYF. The CDR3 DNA reads TGTGCCAGCAGCCGGGAGGGACACCCCACAGATACGCAGTATTTT. V gene TRBV11-2 combines with J gene TRBJ2-3; 8 bases match TRBD2. This CDR3 is built from 15 residues. CDR1 and CDR2 from the germline V gene are SGHAT and FQNNGV. V was clipped by 5 bases and J by 2 bases; unmatched bases: 6.

This clonotype was recorded a few times. The chain employs TRBV9 and TRBJ1-1, with D unclear. The CDR3 has 15 residues. V was pared by 3 bases and J by 4 bases, with 16 bases between. Germline lookup yields CDR1 SGDLS and CDR2 YYNGEE. The DNA for the CDR3 is TGTGCCAGCAGCGGTAAGTCTTCCGTCGGCACTGAAGCTTTCTTT. Protein product: CASSGKSSVGTEAFF.

This clonotype was seen a few times. This may arise from a read error, as a much more abundant clone is one base away. This chain uses TRBV5-1 with TRBJ2-4, with a tentative D call TRBD2 (5 bases). This CDR3 is built from 15 residues. From germline, CDR1 is SGHRS and CDR2 YFSETQ. Trimming removed 4 bases from V and 13 bases from J, with 24 bases in between. DNA for the CDR3: TGCGCCAGCAGCGTGGACGGGTGGGAGTACAATGAGCAGTACTTC. Translating gives CASSVDGWEYNEQYF.

J is TRBJ1-5 and V is TRBV27, with D unclear. The germline V gene has CDR1 MNHEY and CDR2 SMNVEV (reference sequence). V shed 2 bases and J shed 0 bases, with 8 bases lying between them. The CDR3 totals 15 residues. CDR3 DNA sequence: TGTGCCAGCAGTTTAGAGAGATCTAGCAATCAGCCCCAGCATTTT. Translated: CASSLERSSNQPQHF.

The chain combines TRBV7-9 with TRBJ2-3, with 7 bases lining up with TRBD2. This CDR3 is built from 15 residues. The V and J ends lost 4 bases and 1 base, in that order; junction bases with no gene match: 5. The germline CDR1 and CDR2 sequences are SEHNR and FQNEAQ (reference sequence). Written as DNA, the CDR3 is TGTGCCAGCAGCTGGCGAACTAGCGGCACAGATACGCAGTATTTT. Its translation is CASSWRTSGTDTQYF.

In this sample, this clonotype turned up a few times. CDR3 loop: CASSLTGHTNTEAFF. The CDR3 coding sequence is TGTGCCAGCAGCTTAACGGGACATACGAACACTGAAGCTTTCTTT. The rearrangement links TRBV7-9 to TRBJ1-1, with TRBD1 as a possible D gene (6 bases). The CDR3 contains 15 residues. V gave up 2 bases and J gave up 1 base, with 11 bases separating them. In germline, CDR1 is SEHNR, CDR2 FQNEAQ (reference sequence).

This clonotype was seen a handful of times. A much more abundant neighbour one base away suggests this may be a read error. The chain links TRBV27 to TRBJ2-7; no definite D call. CDR1 MNHEY and CDR2 SMNVEV come from the germline V gene (reference sequence). The CDR3 totals 16 residues. V gave up 8 bases and J gave up 0 bases, with 20 bases separating them. In DNA, the CDR3 is TGTGCCAGCTCGACGGGCGGAAAACAGAGCTCCTACGAGCAGTACTTC. It yields the protein CASSTGGKQSSYEQYF.

The rearrangement links TRBV30 to TRBJ1-5, with D maybe TRBD1 (6 bases). V was clipped by 5 bases and J by 2 bases, with 10 bases between them. Germline-derived CDR1 and CDR2 are GTSNPN and SVGIG (reference sequence). This CDR3 has 13 amino acids. The CDR3 coding sequence is TGTGCCTGGGGGACATTTCGCAATCAGCCCCAGCATTTT. It translates to CAWGTFRNQPQHF. The full variable domain, completed using reference TRBV30 and TRBJ1-5, is SQTIHQWPATLVQPVGSPLSLECTVEGTSNPNLYWYRQAAGRGLQLLFYSVGIGQISSEVPQNLSASRPQDRQFILSSKKLLLSDSGFYLCAWGTFRNQPQHFGDGTRLSIL.

This clonotype has a count of ten or more. The chain combines TRBV3-1 with TRBJ2-5; tentatively, D is TRBD1 (5 bases). The CDR3 sequence is 14 residues long. V gave up 1 base and J gave up 4 bases, with 10 bases separating them. Germline CDR1 reads LGHDT; CDR2 reads YNNKEL (reference sequence). The chain's CDR3 is CASSQGRGRETQYF. In DNA, the CDR3 is TGTGCCAGCAGCCAAGGAAGGGGCCGAGAGACCCAGTACTTC.

The chain carries TRBV7-3 and TRBJ2-1; maybe TRBD1 (5 bases). The germline CDR1 and CDR2 sequences are SGHTA and FQGTGA. With 5 bases removed from V and 0 bases from J, the gap between germline ends came to 14 bases. The CDR3 is made up of 16 amino acids. CDR3 protein: CASSQDAGNSYNEQFF. Written as DNA, the CDR3 is TGTGCCAGCAGCCAAGACGCAGGGAACTCCTACAATGAGCAGTTCTTC.